Below, one T cell receptor (beta chain) is given with its context. Its antigen is undetermined. Assay: immunoSEQ multiplex PCR; the TCRdb copy retains only in-frame clones and omits some. The sample consists of some 120,000 clones, roughly 84% of them appearing once. The CDR3 loop spans 14 amino acids. The germline gives CDR1 SGHRS, CDR2 YFSETQ. V lost 0 bases and J 1 base, leaving 5 bases between the germline ends. The source of the sample is a study of identifying expanded T cells in peripheral blood. Study-level points and caveats: Across healthy donors, higher total template counts meant significantly greater approximately two-week count variance. About 1.2 clones differed between technical replicates, versus around 15 and 19 over time.

The receptor's source is a person aged 18 to 75 in good health. What was sequenced was blood. V is TRBV5-1 and J is TRBJ1-3; D unresolved. The CDR3 DNA sequence: TGCGCCAGCAGCTTGGGTGGGTCTGGAAACACCATATATTTT. Its translation: CASSLGGSGNTIYF.